This TCR beta chain came from a study of identical twins. Findings of the study overall: Insertions were reduced in abundant cord blood beta clonotypes but not in memory repertoires. Twin-shared out-of-frame alpha sequences showed excess low generation probability.

There are a few counts of this clonotype. Its target is unknown. This CDR3 comprises 13 residues. CDR1 and CDR2 (germline): LGHDT, YNNKEL (reference sequence). V was shortened by 4 bases and J by 7 bases, with 11 bases between the two germline ends. Only healthy Caucasians were enrolled as donors. Unique molecular identifiers were present on the cDNA, and a universal primer site came from template switching. One entry per CDR3 protein results from TCRdb running MiXCR on the 5' RACE reads. The top ten hold around 2% of the sample, which has about 690,000 distinct CDR3 sequences, 5.5% to 7.5% seen once. The V call is TRBV3-1, the J call TRBJ1-5, with D possibly TRBD1 on 5 matching bases. Sequencing was done on a sample of naive T cells sorted from blood. This receptor was obtained from a man in his late teens or twenties in good health. The DNA of the CDR3 is TGTGCCAGCAGCCCTTGGCAGGGCCAGCCCCAGCATTTT. Residues: CASSPWQGQPQHF.